This note documents a single T cell receptor beta chain sequence. This entry comes from a study of cytomegalovirus exposure and HLA in healthy donors. The PCR made use of 60 Vbeta and 13 Jbeta primers. Data came from immunoSEQ multiplex PCR; TCRdb stores just in-frame clones and leaves some out. The repertoire consists of 250,000 to 350,000 clones, with roughly 80% occurring once and the leading ten covering roughly 0.31%. Looked up from germline, CDR1 is MDHEN and CDR2 is SYDVKM. The CDR3 is made up of 15 amino acids. Trimming took off 5 bases at V and 0 bases at J, with 11 bases between the two ends.

This receptor was obtained from a girl aged 2 to 9 in good health and CMV-seronegative. Sequenced material: PBMCs. J is TRBJ1-5 and V is TRBV28; D unclear. The CDR3 loop is CASSRPDYSNQPQHF. The CDR3 DNA reads as TGTGCCAGCAGTAGGCCCGACTATAGCAATCAGCCCCAGCATTTT.